These T cell receptor beta chains were read from a single sample in a study of T cells in Graves' hyperthyroidism and ophthalmopathy. TCRdb redid the calling of the multiplex PCR reads with MiXCR, one entry per CDR3 protein. The sample holds 500,000 to 700,000 distinct CDR3 sequences, 15% to 20% seen once. The sequenced sample consisted of blood. The receptor source for this set is a woman between 18 and 30 years old with Graves' hyperthyroidism. CDR3s include the opening cysteine and the closing phenylalanine or tryptophan. The order of the fields is J gene, V gene, CDR3 protein.

J gene: TRBJ2-1; V gene: TRBV7-2; CDR3 protein: CASSLLLAGGRNEQFF
J gene: TRBJ2-7; V gene: TRBV13; CDR3 protein: CASSPSNDYEQYF
J gene: TRBJ2-7; V gene: TRBV12-3/TRBV12-4; CDR3 protein: CASSPYPTGTYEQYF
J gene: TRBJ2-7; V gene: TRBV11-2; CDR3 protein: CASSLTPGSAYEQYF
J gene: TRBJ1-2; V gene: TRBV18; CDR3 protein: CASSRVLRSDYGYTF
J gene: TRBJ2-4; V gene: TRBV20-1; CDR3 protein: CSARPSWGWDRGDIQYF
J gene: TRBJ2-3; V gene: TRBV19; CDR3 protein: CASTPGLAGSDTQYF
J gene: TRBJ1-1; V gene: TRBV5-5; CDR3 protein: CASRKRTGTGGTEAFF
J gene: TRBJ2-7; V gene: TRBV9; CDR3 protein: CASSPGLAGGTSYEQYF
J gene: TRBJ2-7; V gene: TRBV28; CDR3 protein: CASSLGAAGLREQYF
J gene: TRBJ1-2; V gene: TRBV6-2/TRBV6-3; CDR3 protein: CASRDYRATNYGYTF
J gene: TRBJ2-7; V gene: TRBV4-3; CDR3 protein: CASSQDRSWDEQYF
J gene: TRBJ2-3; V gene: TRBV7-2; CDR3 protein: CASSLVGTDWTDTQYF
J gene: TRBJ2-7; V gene: TRBV9; CDR3 protein: CASSVQARKGAYEQYF
J gene: TRBJ1-5; V gene: TRBV12-3/TRBV12-4; CDR3 protein: CASSYRDRPNSNQPQHF
J gene: TRBJ2-1; V gene: TRBV20-1; CDR3 protein: CSAPLEGRPTYNEQFF
J gene: TRBJ2-3; V gene: TRBV7-2; CDR3 protein: CASSLGSGTVADTQYF
J gene: TRBJ1-4; V gene: TRBV2; CDR3 protein: CASSALQGPGEKLFF
J gene: TRBJ2-5; V gene: TRBV7-3; CDR3 protein: CASSASGGLETQYF
J gene: TRBJ2-1; V gene: TRBV20-1; CDR3 protein: CSARDGFSTEQFF
J gene: TRBJ2-3; V gene: TRBV7-6; CDR3 protein: CASRSLGIGTDTQYF
J gene: TRBJ2-7; V gene: TRBV6-2/TRBV6-3; CDR3 protein: CASSYVGTGGYEQYF
J gene: TRBJ1-4; V gene: TRBV2; CDR3 protein: CASTRDRGLLLFF
J gene: TRBJ2-7; V gene: TRBV13; CDR3 protein: CASSLAMGPGEQYF
J gene: TRBJ2-7; V gene: TRBV13; CDR3 protein: CANSSDPSGGAYEQYF
J gene: TRBJ1-2; V gene: TRBV6-1; CDR3 protein: CASSVGQGRGYTF
J gene: TRBJ2-5; V gene: TRBV7-9; CDR3 protein: CASRFMGGPETQYF
J gene: TRBJ2-1; V gene: TRBV29-1; CDR3 protein: CSVSTSGRAHNEQFF
J gene: TRBJ2-1; V gene: TRBV9; CDR3 protein: CASSGGGGNYNEQFF
J gene: TRBJ2-4; V gene: TRBV4-1; CDR3 protein: CASSQEGSWGTSFQYF
J gene: TRBJ1-1; V gene: TRBV12-3/TRBV12-4; CDR3 protein: CASSPPGAGDGNTEAFF
J gene: TRBJ2-4; V gene: TRBV29-1; CDR3 protein: CSVKDRRENIQYF
J gene: TRBJ1-6; V gene: TRBV30; CDR3 protein: CAWSVQYNSPLHF